The 9 T cell receptor beta chains in this list originate from one sample, sequenced in a study of shared clonotypes between healthy human individuals. The protocol was immunoSEQ multiplex PCR, while the TCRdb copy is restricted to in-frame clones and leaves out a portion. The sample carries 1,400,000 or so clones, approximately 98.5% recorded once. Sequencing was performed on naive CD4+ T cells sorted from blood. The subset here: CD45RA+ positively selected. The receptors shown here come from a man aged 30 to 45 in good health.

J is TRBJ2-3 and V is TRBV5-1, with D maybe TRBD1 (7 bases). V was trimmed by 6 bases and J by 0 bases, leaving 14 bases between them. Looked up from germline, CDR1 is SGHRS and CDR2 is YFSETQ. The CDR3 runs 15 residues. The CDR3 region is CASNPEGASTDTQYF. In DNA, the CDR3 is TGCGCCAGCAACCCGGAGGGGGCAAGCACAGATACGCAGTATTTT.

The J gene is TRBJ2-2, the V gene TRBV6-6; TRBD2 is a possible D gene (5 bases). The germline CDR1 and CDR2 sequences are MNHNY and SVGAGI (reference sequence). The length of the CDR3 is 14 residues. With 7 bases removed from V and 7 bases from J, the gap between germline ends came to 16 bases. The CDR3 nucleotides read TGTGCCAGCACCCGTTGGGAGACTGGCGGGGAGCTGTTTTTT. Residues: CASTRWETGGELFF.

The chain couples TRBV5-1 to TRBJ2-5, with D unresolved. Trimming pared 7 bases from V and 5 bases from J, leaving 21 bases between. The CDR3 sequence is 15 residues long. Per the germline V gene, CDR1 is SGHRS and CDR2 is YFSETQ. The CDR3 is CASSLDPSTGETQYF. CDR3 bases: TGCGCCAGCTCCCTTGATCCCTCGACTGGGGAGACCCAGTACTTC.

The genes are TRBV19 and TRBJ2-1; the match to TRBD1 covers 9 bases. CDR1 and CDR2 (germline): LNHDA, SQIVND (reference sequence). The CDR3 has 15 residues. J gave up 9 bases and V 6 bases, and 12 bases lay outside the gene matches. The DNA of the CDR3 is TGTGCCAGTAGCCCGGGACAGGGCTCCATCGGTGAGCAGTTCTTC. Translated, it gives CASSPGQGSIGEQFF.

This chain links TRBV25-1 with TRBJ1-4, with 8 nucleotides matching TRBD1. Germline V gives CDR1 MGHDK, CDR2 SYGVNS. CDR3 size: 14 residues. V gave up 2 bases and J gave up 10 bases; unmatched junction bases: 6. The CDR3 loop reads CASSEIYRGGKLFF. The DNA of the CDR3 is TGTGCCAGCAGTGAAATCTACAGGGGGGGAAAACTGTTTTTT.

The rearrangement links TRBV10-2 to TRBJ2-1, with TRBD1 identical over 7 bases. V was pared by 6 bases and J by 6 bases, with 2 bases of the junction left unmatched. The CDR3 contains 12 residues. CDR1 and CDR2 (germline): WSHSY, SAAADI. CDR3 DNA sequence: TGCGCCAGCAGGACAGGGCCCAATGAGCAGTTCTTC. As protein: CASRTGPNEQFF.

V and J are TRBV7-8 and TRBJ2-7; TRBD2 matches 13 bases. This CDR3 contains 13 residues. The V gene end was trimmed by 5 bases and the J gene end by 10 bases; junction bases not matched to a gene: 5. Germline CDR1 is SGHVS and CDR2 is FQNEAQ. This chain's CDR3 is CASSRTSGSDQYF. The CDR3, as DNA: TGTGCCAGCAGCCGGACTAGCGGGAGTGATCAGTACTTC.

This chain connects TRBV7-9 to TRBJ2-1, with 10 bases identical to TRBD2. The CDR3 is made up of 17 amino acids. V trimming: 1 base; J trimming: 5 bases; junction bases outside the gene matches: 8. Germline CDR1 and CDR2: SEHNR and FQNEAQ (reference sequence). The CDR3 coding sequence is TGTGCCAGCAGCTTAGGAGAAACTAGCGGGAACCACAATGAGCAGTTCTTC. Amino acids: CASSLGETSGNHNEQFF. Filled out from reference TRBV7-9 and TRBJ2-1, the complete variable domain reads DTGVSQNPRHKITKRGQNVTFRCDPISEHNRLYWYRQTLGQGPEFLTYFQNEAQLEKSRLLSDRFSAERPKGSFSTLEIQRTEQGDSAMYLCASSLGETSGNHNEQFFGPGTRLTVL.

In DNA, the CDR3 is TGTGCCAGCAGCAGGCCCGGGACTAGCGGGTACGAGCAGTACTTC. Protein: CASSRPGTSGYEQYF. V usage is TRBV28 and J usage is TRBJ2-7; 12 bases align to TRBD2. Germline V gene lookup returns CDR1 MDHEN and CDR2 SYDVKM. The CDR3 totals 15 residues. The J segment lost 4 bases and the V segment lost 6 bases, leaving 7 bases of the junction unmatched. Variable domain in full (rest from reference TRBV28 and TRBJ2-7): DVKVTQSSRYLVKRTGEKVFLECVQDMDHENMFWYRQDPGLGLRLIYFSYDVKMKEKGDIPEGYSVSREKKERFSLILESASTNQTSMYLCASSRPGTSGYEQYFGPGTRLTVT.